This T cell receptor beta chain derives from a study of cytomegalovirus exposure and HLA in healthy donors. Study observations and caveats: In all likelihood, a cluster of highly shared sequence variants was a sequencing artifact. Researchers counted around 160 TCR beta chains as cytomegalovirus-associated.

Notes on this clone: What it binds is not known.

The PCR contained 60 Vbeta and 13 Jbeta primers. Profiled with immunoSEQ multiplex PCR; TCRdb holds only in-frame clones, not every one. The table records 200,000 or so clones, 82% of them present only once. CDR3 length: 16 amino acids. Trimming at V came to 1 base and at J to 5 bases, leaving 7 bases not matched to a gene. Per the germline V gene, CDR1 is MNHEY and CDR2 is SMNVEV (reference sequence). This TCR was sampled from a woman aged 50 to 65 in good health and CMV-seropositive. Sequenced: PBMCs. The rearrangement links TRBV27 to TRBJ2-1; 8 bases fit TRBD2. The CDR3 sequence is CASSLYGGGQDNEQFF. The CDR3 bases are TGTGCCAGCAGTTTATATGGCGGGGGGCAGGACAATGAGCAGTTCTTC.